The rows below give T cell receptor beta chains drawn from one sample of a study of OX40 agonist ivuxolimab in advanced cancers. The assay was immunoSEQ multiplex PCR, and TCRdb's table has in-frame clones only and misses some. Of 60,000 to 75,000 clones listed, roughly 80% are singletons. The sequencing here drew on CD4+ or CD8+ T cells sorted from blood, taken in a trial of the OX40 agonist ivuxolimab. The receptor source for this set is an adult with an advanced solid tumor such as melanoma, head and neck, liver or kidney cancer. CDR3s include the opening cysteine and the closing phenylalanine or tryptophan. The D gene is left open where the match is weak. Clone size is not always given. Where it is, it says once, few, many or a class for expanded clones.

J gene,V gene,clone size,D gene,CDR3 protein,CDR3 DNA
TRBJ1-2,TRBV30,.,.,CAWSPRVEDGYTF,TGTGCCTGGAGTCCCAGGGTTGAGGATGGCTACACCTTC
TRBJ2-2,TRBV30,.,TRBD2,CAWRRPSGGNTGELFF,TGTGCCTGGAGACGACCTAGCGGGGGAAACACCGGGGAGCTGTTTTTT
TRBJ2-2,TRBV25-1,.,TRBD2,CASSPWGGTGELFF,TGTGCCAGCAGCCCTTGGGGGGGCACCGGGGAGCTGTTTTTT
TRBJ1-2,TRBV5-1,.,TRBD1,CASSLSGQGADGYTF,TGCGCCAGCAGCTTGTCGGGACAGGGGGCCGATGGCTACACCTTC
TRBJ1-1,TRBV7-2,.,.,CASSLEGDSGTEAFF,TGTGCCAGCAGCTTAGAGGGGGACTCGGGCACTGAAGCTTTCTTT
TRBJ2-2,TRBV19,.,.,CASSTLATTGELFF,TGTGCCAGTAGTACCCTCGCAACCACCGGGGAGCTGTTTTTT
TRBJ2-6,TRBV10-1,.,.,CASSLGSGANVLTF,TGCGCCAGCAGTTTGGGCTCTGGGGCCAACGTCCTGACTTTC
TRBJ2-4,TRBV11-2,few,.,CASSLEGKNIQYF,TGTGCCAGCAGCTTAGAAGGAAAGAACATTCAGTACTTC
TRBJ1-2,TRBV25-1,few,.,CASSEPGHHGYTF,TGTGCCAGCAGTGAACCGGGACACCATGGCTACACCTTC
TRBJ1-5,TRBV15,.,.,CATSNTRPNQPQHF,TGTGCCACCAGCAATACCAGACCTAATCAGCCCCAGCATTTT
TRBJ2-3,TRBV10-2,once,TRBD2,CASSILAGAQDTQYF,TGCGCCAGCAGCATACTAGCGGGGGCCCAAGATACGCAGTATTTT
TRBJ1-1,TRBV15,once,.,CATSGSRGGEAFF,TGTGCCACCAGCGGCTCCCGCGGAGGAGAAGCTTTCTTT
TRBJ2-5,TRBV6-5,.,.,CASSYRETQYF,TGTGCCAGCAGTTACCGAGAGACCCAGTACTTC
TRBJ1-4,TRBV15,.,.,CATSRDTPGEGEKLFF,TGTGCCACCAGCAGAGATACGCCAGGGGAGGGCGAAAAACTGTTTTTT
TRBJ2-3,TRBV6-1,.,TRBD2,CASTIAGGTDTQYF,TGTGCCAGCACTATAGCGGGGGGCACAGATACGCAGTATTTT
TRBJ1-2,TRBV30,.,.,CAWTDRTGVKLNYGYTF,TGTGCCTGGACCGATCGAACAGGAGTTAAACTTAACTATGGCTACACCTTC
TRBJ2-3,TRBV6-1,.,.,CASRVTAQWDTQYF,TGTGCCAGCAGGGTGACAGCCCAGTGGGATACGCAGTATTTT
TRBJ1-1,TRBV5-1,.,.,CASSLEHANTEAFF,TGCGCCAGCAGCTTGGAACACGCGAACACTGAAGCTTTCTTT
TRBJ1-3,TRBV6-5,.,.,CASSYSYGNTIYF,TGTGCCAGCAGTTACTCGTACGGAAACACCATATATTTT
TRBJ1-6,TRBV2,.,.,CASSRGATNSPLHF,TGTGCCAGCAGCCGGGGCGCTACTAATTCACCCCTCCACTTT
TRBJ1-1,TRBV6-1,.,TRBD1,CASKRTGENTEAFF,TGTGCCAGCAAACGGACAGGGGAGAACACTGAAGCTTTCTTT
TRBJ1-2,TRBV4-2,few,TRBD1,CASSPKAGQGNGYTF,TGTGCCAGCAGCCCCAAGGCCGGACAGGGGAACGGCTACACCTTC
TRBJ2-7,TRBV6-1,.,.,CASSEIYEQYF,TGTGCCAGCAGTGAAATCTACGAGCAGTACTTC
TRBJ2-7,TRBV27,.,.,CASSLSSRVHEQYF,TGTGCCAGCAGTTTATCTTCGAGAGTTCACGAGCAGTACTTC
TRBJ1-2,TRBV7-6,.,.,CASSLARDNYGYTF,TGTGCCAGCAGCTTAGCGAGAGACAACTATGGCTACACCTTC
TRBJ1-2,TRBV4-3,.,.,CASSPSMLANYGYTF,TGCGCCAGCAGCCCTAGCATGTTAGCTAACTATGGCTACACCTTC
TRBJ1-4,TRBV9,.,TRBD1,CASSLRGTAEKLFF,TGTGCCAGCAGCTTGAGGGGGACAGCCGAAAAACTGTTTTTT
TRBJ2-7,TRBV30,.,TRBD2,CAWRVAGGAYEQYF,TGTGCCTGGAGGGTAGCGGGGGGAGCCTACGAGCAGTACTTC
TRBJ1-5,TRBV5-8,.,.,CASSLGRYSNQPQHF,TGTGCCAGCAGCTTAGGACGGTATAGCAATCAGCCCCAGCATTTT
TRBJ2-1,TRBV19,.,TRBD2,CATAGLAGGTNEQFF,TGTGCCACCGCGGGGCTAGCGGGGGGGACTAATGAGCAGTTCTTC
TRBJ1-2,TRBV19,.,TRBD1,CASSIAGTGGYGYTF,TGTGCCAGTAGTATAGCCGGGACAGGGGGCTATGGCTACACCTTC
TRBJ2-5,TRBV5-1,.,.,CASSLASSPKETQYF,TGCGCCAGCAGCTTGGCGTCTTCCCCGAAAGAGACCCAGTACTTC
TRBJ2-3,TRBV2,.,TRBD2,CASSVGLAGRDTQYF,TGTGCCAGCAGTGTCGGGCTAGCGGGGCGGGATACGCAGTATTTT
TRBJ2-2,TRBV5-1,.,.,CASGVGGPNTGELFF,TGCGCCAGCGGGGTAGGGGGGCCGAACACCGGGGAGCTGTTTTTT
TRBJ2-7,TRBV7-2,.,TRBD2,CASSPALAGGAYEQYF,TGTGCCAGCAGCCCAGCTCTAGCGGGGGGCGCCTACGAGCAGTACTTC
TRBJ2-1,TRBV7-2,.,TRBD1,CASRPDRRRGNEQFF,TGTGCCAGCAGGCCGGACAGGCGCCGTGGCAATGAGCAGTTCTTC
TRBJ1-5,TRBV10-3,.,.,CAISEDYSQPQHF,TGTGCCATCAGTGAGGATTATTCCCAGCCCCAGCATTTT